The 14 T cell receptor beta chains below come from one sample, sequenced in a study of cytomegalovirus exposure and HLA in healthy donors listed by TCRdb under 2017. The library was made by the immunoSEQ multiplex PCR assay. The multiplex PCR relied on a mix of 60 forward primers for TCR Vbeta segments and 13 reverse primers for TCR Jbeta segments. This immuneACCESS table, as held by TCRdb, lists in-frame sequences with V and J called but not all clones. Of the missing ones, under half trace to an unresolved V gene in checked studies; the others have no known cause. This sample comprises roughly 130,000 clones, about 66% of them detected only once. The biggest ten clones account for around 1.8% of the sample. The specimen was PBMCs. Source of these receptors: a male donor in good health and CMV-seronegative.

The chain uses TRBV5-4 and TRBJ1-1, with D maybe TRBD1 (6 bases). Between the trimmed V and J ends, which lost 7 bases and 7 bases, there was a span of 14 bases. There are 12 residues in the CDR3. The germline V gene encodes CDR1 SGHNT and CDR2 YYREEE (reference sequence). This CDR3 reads CASLSDSLEAFF. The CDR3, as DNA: TGTGCCAGCTTATCGGACAGTCTTGAAGCTTTCTTT.

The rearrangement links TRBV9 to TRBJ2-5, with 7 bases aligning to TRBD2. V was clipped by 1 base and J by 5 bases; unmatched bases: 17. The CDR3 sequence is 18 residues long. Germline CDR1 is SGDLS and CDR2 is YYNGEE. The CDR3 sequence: CASSVPAFLAGVGETQYF. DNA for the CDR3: TGTGCCAGCAGCGTACCCGCCTTTTTGGCGGGGGTAGGGGAGACCCAGTACTTC.

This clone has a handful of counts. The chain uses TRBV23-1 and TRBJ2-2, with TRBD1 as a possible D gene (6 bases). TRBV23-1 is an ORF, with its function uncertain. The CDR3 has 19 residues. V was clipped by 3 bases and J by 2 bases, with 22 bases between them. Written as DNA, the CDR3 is TGCGCCAGCAGTCAGGCAGGACAGCCCCATCGCTTTAACACCGGGGAGCTGTTTTTT. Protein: CASSQAGQPHRFNTGELFF.

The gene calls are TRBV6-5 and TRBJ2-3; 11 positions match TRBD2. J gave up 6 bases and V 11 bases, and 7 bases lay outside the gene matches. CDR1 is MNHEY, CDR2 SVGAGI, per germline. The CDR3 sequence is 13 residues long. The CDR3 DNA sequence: TGTGCCGGCGGGACTAGCGGCGCCGATACGCAGTATTTT. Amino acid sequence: CAGGTSGADTQYF.

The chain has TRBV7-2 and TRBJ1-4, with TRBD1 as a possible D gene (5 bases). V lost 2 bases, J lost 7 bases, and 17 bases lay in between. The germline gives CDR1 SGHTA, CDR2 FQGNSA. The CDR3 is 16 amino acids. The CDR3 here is CASSLFHPGGGEKLFF. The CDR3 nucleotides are TGTGCCAGCAGCTTATTTCACCCGGGGGGGGGTGAAAAACTGTTTTTT. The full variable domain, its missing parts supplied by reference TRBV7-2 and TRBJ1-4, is GAGVSQSPSNKVTEKGKDVELRCDPISGHTALYWYRQSLGQGLEFLIYFQGNSAPDKSGLPSDRFSAERTGGSVSTLTIQRTQQEDSAVYLCASSLFHPGGGEKLFFGSGTQLSVL.

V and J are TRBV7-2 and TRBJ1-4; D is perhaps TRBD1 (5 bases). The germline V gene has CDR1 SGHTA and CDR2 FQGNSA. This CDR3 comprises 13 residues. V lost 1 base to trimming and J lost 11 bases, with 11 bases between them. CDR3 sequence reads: CASSLGERQKLFF. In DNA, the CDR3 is TGTGCCAGCAGCTTAGGGGAAAGACAGAAACTGTTTTTT.

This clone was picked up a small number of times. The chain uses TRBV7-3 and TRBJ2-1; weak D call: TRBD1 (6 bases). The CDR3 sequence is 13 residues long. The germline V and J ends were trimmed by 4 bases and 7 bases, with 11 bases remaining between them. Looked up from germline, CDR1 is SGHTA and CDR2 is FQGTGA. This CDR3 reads CASSSTGLNEQFF. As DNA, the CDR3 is TGTGCCAGCAGCTCCACAGGGTTGAATGAGCAGTTCTTC.

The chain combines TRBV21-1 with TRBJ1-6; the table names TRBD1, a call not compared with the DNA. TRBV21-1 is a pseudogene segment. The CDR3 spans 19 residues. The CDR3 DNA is TGTGCCAGCAGCAACGAAAACCCTGGGACAGGGGAAGATAATTCACCCCTCCACTTT. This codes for CASSNENPGTGEDNSPLHF.

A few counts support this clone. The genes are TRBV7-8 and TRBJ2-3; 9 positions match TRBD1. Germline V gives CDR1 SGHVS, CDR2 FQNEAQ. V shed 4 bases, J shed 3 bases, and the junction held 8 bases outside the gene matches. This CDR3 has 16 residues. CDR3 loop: CASSSYRGPVTDTQYF. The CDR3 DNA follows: TGTGCCAGCAGCTCATACAGGGGGCCGGTAACAGATACGCAGTATTTT.

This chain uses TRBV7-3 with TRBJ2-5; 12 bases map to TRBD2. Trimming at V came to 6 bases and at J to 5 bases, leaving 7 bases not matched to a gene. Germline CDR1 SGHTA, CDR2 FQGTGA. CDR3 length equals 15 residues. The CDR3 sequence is CASSSGLAGLETQYF. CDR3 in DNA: TGTGCCAGCAGTTCAGGACTAGCGGGGTTGGAGACCCAGTACTTC.

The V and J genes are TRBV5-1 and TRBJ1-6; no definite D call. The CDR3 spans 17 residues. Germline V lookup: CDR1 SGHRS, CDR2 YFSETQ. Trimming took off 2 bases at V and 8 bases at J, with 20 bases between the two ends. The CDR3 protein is CASSLLPFDTSDSPLHF. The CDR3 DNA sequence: TGCGCCAGCAGCTTACTGCCATTTGACACCTCTGATTCACCCCTCCACTTT.

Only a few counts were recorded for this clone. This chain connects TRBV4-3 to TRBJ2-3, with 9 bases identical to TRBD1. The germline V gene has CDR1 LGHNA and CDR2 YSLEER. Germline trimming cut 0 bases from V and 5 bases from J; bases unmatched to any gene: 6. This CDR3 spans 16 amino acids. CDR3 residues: CASSQDSGQGIDTQYF. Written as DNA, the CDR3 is TGCGCCAGCAGCCAAGATTCCGGACAGGGGATAGATACGCAGTATTTT.

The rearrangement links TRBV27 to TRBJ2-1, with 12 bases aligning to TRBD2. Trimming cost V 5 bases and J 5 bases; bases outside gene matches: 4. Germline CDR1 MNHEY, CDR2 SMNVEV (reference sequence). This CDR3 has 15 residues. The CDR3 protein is CASSHGTSGHNEQFF. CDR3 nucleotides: TGTGCCAGCAGTCACGGGACTAGCGGGCACAATGAGCAGTTCTTC.

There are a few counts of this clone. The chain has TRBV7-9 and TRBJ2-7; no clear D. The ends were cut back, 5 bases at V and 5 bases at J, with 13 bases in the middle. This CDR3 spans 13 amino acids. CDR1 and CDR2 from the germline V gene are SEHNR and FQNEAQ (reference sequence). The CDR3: CASSLGWQDEQYF. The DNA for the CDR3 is TGTGCCAGCAGCCTAGGATGGCAGGACGAGCAGTACTTC.